A selection of T cell receptor beta chains follows, all from one sample in a study of cytomegalovirus exposure and HLA in healthy donors. Clones were sequenced by immunoSEQ multiplex PCR, and TCRdb holds only the in-frame ones, with some missing. The table shows under 250,000 clones, with approximately 82% occurring only once. The sequenced sample was PBMCs. The receptors were sampled from a male donor in good health and CMV-seronegative. CDR3s include the opening cysteine and the closing phenylalanine or tryptophan. The D gene is left open where the match is weak. Rows may omit the clone size; those that give it use once, few, many or a size class.

length	J	V	D	size	DNA	CDR3
13	TRBJ1-1	TRBV19	-	-	TGTGCCAGTAAACAGGAGCCGAACACTGAAGCTTTCTTT	CASKQEPNTEAFF
18	TRBJ2-7	TRBV6-1	TRBD2	-	TGTGCCAGCAGTGAACCCTCGGGGCGACTAGCGGCGATCTACGAGCAGTACTTC	CASSEPSGRLAAIYEQYF
15	TRBJ2-1	TRBV6-6	TRBD2	-	TGTGCCAGCAGGAAGACTAGCGGGAGGGACAATGAGCAGTTCTTC	CASRKTSGRDNEQFF
16	TRBJ2-1	TRBV11-1	TRBD2	-	TGTGCCAGCAGCCTACATCGGGGGGGCGGCTACAATGAGCAGTTCTTC	CASSLHRGGGYNEQFF
15	TRBJ1-5	TRBV6-6	TRBD1	-	TGTGCCAGCAGCTACGGACAGGGGGCGAATCAGCCCCAGCATTTT	CASSYGQGANQPQHF
15	TRBJ2-2	TRBV11-1	TRBD2	few	TGTGCCGCAGGAGGAGCGGGACTGAACACCGGGGAGCTGTTTTTT	CAAGGAGLNTGELFF
15	TRBJ2-1	TRBV5-1	-	-	TGCGCCAGCAGCTTAACAGGTTCCTCCTACAATGAGCAGTTCTTC	CASSLTGSSYNEQFF
14	TRBJ2-2	TRBV19	TRBD1	few	TGTGCCAGTAGTTTACAGGGGAGCACCGGGGAGCTGTTTTTT	CASSLQGSTGELFF
16	TRBJ2-7	TRBV28	-	once	TGTGCCAGCAGTCCGACCCGACAGGGAGGCTCCTACGAGCAGTACTTC	CASSPTRQGGSYEQYF
15	TRBJ1-1	TRBV6-5	-	few	TGTGCCAGCAGTTCCAAGCAGGGCTTGAACACTGAAGCTTTCTTT	CASSSKQGLNTEAFF
15	TRBJ2-7	TRBV5-6	TRBD2	-	TGTGCCAGCAGCTTGCTAGCGGGAGGGCCGAGGGAGCAGTACTTC	CASSLLAGGPREQYF
14	TRBJ2-5	TRBV11-2	TRBD2	once	TGTGCCAGCAGCCTTGGACTAGCCCAAGAGACCCAGTACTTC	CASSLGLAQETQYF
14	TRBJ2-5	TRBV27	-	-	TGTGCCAGCAGTTTAAGGGGACAGCTTCGGGAGCAGTACTTC	CASSLRGQLREQYF
15	TRBJ2-7	TRBV10-3	TRBD1	-	TGTGCCATCAGTGGTGGTACAGGGGGGTCGCGGGAGCAGTACTTC	CAISGGTGGSREQYF
15	TRBJ2-2	TRBV6-5	TRBD2	-	TGTGCCAGCTGTATACTAGCGGGAGATAACGGGGAGCTGTTTTTT	CASCILAGDNGELFF
15	TRBJ2-2	TRBV6-1	TRBD1	-	TGTGCCAGCAGTCCGACAGGGGGCAACACCGGGGAGCTGTTTTTT	CASSPTGGNTGELFF
16	TRBJ2-3	TRBV5-1	TRBD1	-	TGCGCCAGCAGCTTGGGACAGGGTACCAACACCCATACGCAGTATTTT	CASSLGQGTNTHTQYF
13	TRBJ2-7	TRBV27	TRBD2	-	TGTGCCAGCAAACTAGCGGGAGGACAAGAGCAGTACTTC	CASKLAGGQEQYF
14	TRBJ2-5	TRBV6-5	TRBD1	-	TGTGCCAGCAGTTACGAGGGACAGATGGGGACCCAGTACTTC	CASSYEGQMGTQYF
12	TRBJ1-1	TRBV13	-	few	TGTGCCAGCAGCTTAGGACCCACCCTAATGCCGTTT	CASSLGPTLMPF
15	TRBJ1-5	TRBV19	-	-	TGTGCCAGTAGTATATCACAGGGTAGCAATCAGCCCCAGCATTTT	CASSISQGSNQPQHF
15	TRBJ2-4	TRBV6-1	TRBD2	once	TGTGCCAGCAGTGAAATTAGCGGGACCCAAAACATTCAGTACTTC	CASSEISGTQNIQYF
15	TRBJ2-7	TRBV7-9	-	-	TGTGCCAGCAGCCCCCCCACAGGGGAGGTTGACGAGCAGTACTTC	CASSPPTGEVDEQYF
13	TRBJ2-5	TRBV5-4	TRBD1	few	TGTGCCAGCAGCTCGGGACAGCAAGAGACCCAGTACTTC	CASSSGQQETQYF
14	TRBJ2-7	TRBV7-2	-	-	TGTGCCAGCAGCTTAGGGGGGCGCGGGTACGAGCAGTACTTC	CASSLGGRGYEQYF
15	TRBJ2-5	TRBV10-3	TRBD2	-	TGTGCCATCAGTTTGACTAGCGACGCCCAAGAGACCCAGTACTTC	CAISLTSDAQETQYF
15	TRBJ2-2	TRBV2	TRBD2	-	TGTGCCAGCAGCGGACTAGCGGGTTTCACCGGGGAGCTGTTTTTT	CASSGLAGFTGELFF
14	TRBJ2-5	TRBV7-3	TRBD1	-	TGTGCCAGCAGCCTGACAGGGGGCGCGGAGACCCAGTACTTC	CASSLTGGAETQYF
14	TRBJ2-7	TRBV28	TRBD2	-	TGTGCCAGCAAGGTTTCCAGGGTGGGAGGGGAGCAGTACTTC	CASKVSRVGGEQYF
16	TRBJ2-7	TRBV27	TRBD1	-	TGTGCCAGCAGTTACCAGGGGACAGGGGGTTCCTACGAGCAGTACTTC	CASSYQGTGGSYEQYF
13	TRBJ1-5	TRBV6-5	-	-	TGTGCCAGCAGTTACGTAGGGGGTCAGCCCCAGCATTTT	CASSYVGGQPQHF
14	TRBJ2-3	TRBV4-1	-	-	TGTGCCAGCAGCCAAGACCGGGGAACAGATACGCAGTATTTT	CASSQDRGTDTQYF
18	TRBJ1-5	TRBV28	-	-	TGTGCCAGCAGTTCCACCCAGGGAGGAACCTTTAGCAATCAGCCCCAGCATTTT	CASSSTQGGTFSNQPQHF
15	TRBJ2-7	TRBV28	TRBD2	few	TGTGCCAGCAGTTTAGAGCGGCTAGCGGCCTACGAGCAGTACTTC	CASSLERLAAYEQYF
18	TRBJ2-1	TRBV9	TRBD2	-	TGTGCCAGCAGCGTAGCCCCGGGGACTAGCGGGGTTTACAATGAGCAGTTCTTC	CASSVAPGTSGVYNEQFF
15	TRBJ2-7	TRBV2	-	-	TGTGCCAGCACAACTGCAGGTGACAGGTCCTACGAGCAGTACTTC	CASTTAGDRSYEQYF
13	TRBJ2-1	TRBV28	TRBD2	-	TGTGCCAGCAGTTCTAGCGGGAGGGCGGGGCAGTTCTTC	CASSSSGRAGQFF
13	TRBJ1-1	TRBV18	-	-	TGTGCCAGCTGCAGGTCCTCGTACACTGAAGCTTTCTTT	CASCRSSYTEAFF
15	TRBJ2-1	TRBV27	-	-	TGTGCCAGCAGTTTTCAGGGGAGGGATTACAATGAGCAGTTCTTC	CASSFQGRDYNEQFF
12	TRBJ2-1	TRBV7-3	-	-	TGTGCCAGCAGCTCGGGGGGCCATGAGCAGTTCTTC	CASSSGGHEQFF
15	TRBJ2-3	TRBV5-4	TRBD1	-	TGTGCCAGCAGCGGTACAGGGGAGCACACAGATACGCAGTATTTT	CASSGTGEHTDTQYF
12	TRBJ1-2	TRBV29-1	-	-	TGCAGCGTTGACGACTACCACTATGGCTACACCTTC	CSVDDYHYGYTF
15	TRBJ1-1	TRBV5-4	TRBD1	few	TGTGCCAGCAGCCTACAGAATCAGGGGGACACTGAAGCTTTCTTT	CASSLQNQGDTEAFF
13	TRBJ2-7	TRBV5-1	TRBD2	-	TGCGCCAGTTCTTCTAGCGGGACCCACGAGCAGTACTTC	CASSSSGTHEQYF
16	TRBJ1-3	TRBV5-1	-	-	TGCGCCAGCAGCCCGGGCGGGGGAGGAACTGGAAACACCATATATTTT	CASSPGGGGTGNTIYF
14	TRBJ1-5	TRBV28	-	few	TGTGCCAGCAGCCCCGACAGCAGCAATCAGCCCCAGCATTTT	CASSPDSSNQPQHF